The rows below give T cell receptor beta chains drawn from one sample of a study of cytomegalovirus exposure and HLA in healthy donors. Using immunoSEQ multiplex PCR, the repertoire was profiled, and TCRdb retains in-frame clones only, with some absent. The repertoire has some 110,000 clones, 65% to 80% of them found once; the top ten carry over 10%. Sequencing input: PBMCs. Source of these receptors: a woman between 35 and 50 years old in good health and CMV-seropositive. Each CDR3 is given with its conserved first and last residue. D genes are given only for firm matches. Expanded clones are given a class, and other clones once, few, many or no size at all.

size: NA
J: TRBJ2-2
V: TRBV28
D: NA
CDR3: CASSAERKNTGELFF
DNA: TGTGCCAGCAGTGCCGAGCGGAAGAACACCGGGGAGCTGTTTTTT

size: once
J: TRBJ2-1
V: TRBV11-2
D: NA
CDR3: CASSLDGQFF
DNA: TGTGCCAGCAGCTTAGACGGGCAGTTCTTC

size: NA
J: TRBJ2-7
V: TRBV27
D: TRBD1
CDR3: CASSSRGQTYEQYF
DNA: TGTGCCAGCAGTTCCCGGGGACAGACCTACGAGCAGTACTTC

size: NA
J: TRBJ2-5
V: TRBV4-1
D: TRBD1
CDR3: CASSQNPTGEETQYF
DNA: TGCGCCAGCAGCCAGAACCCGACAGGGGAAGAGACCCAGTACTTC

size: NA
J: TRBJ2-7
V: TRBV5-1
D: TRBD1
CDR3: CASSTGGTGPEQYF
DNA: TGCGCCAGCAGCACCGGGGGGACAGGGCCCGAGCAGTACTTC

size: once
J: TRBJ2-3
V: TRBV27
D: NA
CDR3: CASRTSTDTQYF
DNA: TGTGCCAGCAGGACTAGCACAGATACGCAGTATTTT

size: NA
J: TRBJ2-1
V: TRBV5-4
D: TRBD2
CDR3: CASSLRTSVYNEQFF
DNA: TGTGCCAGCAGCTTGAGGACTAGCGTCTACAATGAGCAGTTCTTC

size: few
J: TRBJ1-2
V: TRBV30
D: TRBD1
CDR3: CAWSPRQGVNYGYTF
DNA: TGTGCCTGGAGTCCACGACAGGGAGTCAACTATGGCTACACCTTC

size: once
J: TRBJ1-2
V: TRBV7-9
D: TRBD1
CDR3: CASSAPGGINYGYTF
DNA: TGTGCCAGCAGCGCCCCAGGGGGCATCAACTATGGCTACACCTTC

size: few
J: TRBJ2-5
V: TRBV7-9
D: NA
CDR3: CASSLGSGWETQYF
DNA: TGTGCCAGCAGCTTAGGGTCCGGGTGGGAGACCCAGTACTTC

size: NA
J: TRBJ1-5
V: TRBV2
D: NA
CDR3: CASSGPTHDQPQHF
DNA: TGTGCCAGCAGTGGCCCGACACACGATCAGCCCCAGCATTTT

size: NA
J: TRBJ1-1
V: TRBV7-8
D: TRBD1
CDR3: CASSLGRGPGTEAFF
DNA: TGTGCCAGCAGCTTAGGTAGGGGGCCCGGCACTGAAGCTTTCTTT

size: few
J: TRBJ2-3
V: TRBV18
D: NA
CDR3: CASSRGAGTDTQYF
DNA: TGTGCCAGCTCCCGGGGGGCCGGAACAGATACGCAGTATTTT

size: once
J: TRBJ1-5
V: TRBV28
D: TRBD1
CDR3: CASSLARQGVYNQPQHF
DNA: TGTGCCAGCAGTTTAGCTCGACAGGGAGTGTACAATCAGCCCCAGCATTTT

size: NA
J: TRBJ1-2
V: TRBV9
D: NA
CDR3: CASSGSGGNGYTF
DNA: TGTGCCAGCAGCGGATCTGGGGGGAATGGCTACACCTTC

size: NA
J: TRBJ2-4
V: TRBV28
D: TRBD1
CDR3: CASRSQTAGTGYDIQYF
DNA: TGTGCCAGCAGATCTCAAACGGCCGGGACAGGGTATGACATTCAGTACTTC

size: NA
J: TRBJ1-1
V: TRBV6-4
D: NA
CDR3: CASSVGEDTEAFF
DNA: TGTGCCAGCAGTGTAGGGGAGGACACTGAAGCTTTCTTT

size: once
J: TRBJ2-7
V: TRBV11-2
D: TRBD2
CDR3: CASSFSGLSHEQYF
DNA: TGTGCCAGCAGCTTCTCGGGACTAAGCCACGAGCAGTACTTC

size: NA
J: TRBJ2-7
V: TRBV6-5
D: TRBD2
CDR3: CASSQSGISYEQYF
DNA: TGTGCCAGCAGTCAGAGCGGGATTTCCTACGAGCAGTACTTC

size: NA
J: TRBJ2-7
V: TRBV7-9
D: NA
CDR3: CASSLASRDYEQYF
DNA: TGTGCCAGCAGCTTAGCATCCAGGGACTACGAGCAGTACTTC

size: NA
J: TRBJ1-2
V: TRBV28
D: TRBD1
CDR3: CASRANPGQEYGYTF
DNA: TGTGCCAGCAGAGCCAACCCGGGACAGGAGTATGGCTACACCTTC

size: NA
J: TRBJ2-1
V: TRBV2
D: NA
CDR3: CASSSPSRLVKGNEQFF
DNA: TGTGCCAGCAGTTCTCCGTCCAGGTTAGTCAAAGGCAATGAGCAGTTCTTC

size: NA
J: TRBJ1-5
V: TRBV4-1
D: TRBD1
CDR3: CASSQDGQGSNQPQHF
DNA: TGCGCCAGCAGCCAAGATGGACAGGGGAGCAATCAGCCCCAGCATTTT

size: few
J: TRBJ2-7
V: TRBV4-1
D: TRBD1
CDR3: CASSRTGNEQYF
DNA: TGCGCCAGCAGCCGGACAGGGAACGAGCAGTACTTC

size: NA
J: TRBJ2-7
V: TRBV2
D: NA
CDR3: CASSRDISYEQYF
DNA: TGTGCCAGCAGCCGGGACATCTCCTACGAGCAGTACTTC

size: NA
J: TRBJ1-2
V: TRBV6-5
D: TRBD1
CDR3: CASRDRGRGGYTF
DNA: TGTGCCAGCAGGGACAGGGGGCGCGGTGGCTACACCTTC

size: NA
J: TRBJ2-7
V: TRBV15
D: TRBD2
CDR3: CATSTPRLAGTSGNEQYF
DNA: TGTGCCACCAGCACCCCTAGGCTCGCCGGGACTAGCGGGAACGAGCAGTACTTC

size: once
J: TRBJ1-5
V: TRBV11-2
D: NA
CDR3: CASSLARHSSNQPQHF
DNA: TGTGCCAGCAGCTTAGCCCGGCACAGTAGCAATCAGCCCCAGCATTTT

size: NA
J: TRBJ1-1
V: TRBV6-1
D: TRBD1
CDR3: CASSELVYRGNTEAFF
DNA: TGTGCCAGCAGTGAATTGGTCTACAGGGGGAACACTGAAGCTTTCTTT

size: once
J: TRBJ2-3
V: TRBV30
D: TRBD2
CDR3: CAWTLKQPGTSRSTDTQYF
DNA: TGTGCCTGGACTCTAAAACAACCGGGGACTAGTAGAAGCACAGATACGCAGTATTTT

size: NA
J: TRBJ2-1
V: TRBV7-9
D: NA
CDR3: CASSFNGPYQFF
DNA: TGTGCCAGCAGCTTTAATGGCCCATACCAGTTCTTC

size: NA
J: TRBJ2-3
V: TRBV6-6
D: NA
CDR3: CASGSGTDTQYF
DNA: TGTGCCAGCGGTAGCGGCACAGATACGCAGTATTTT

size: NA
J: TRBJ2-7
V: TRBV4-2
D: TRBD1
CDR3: CASSQRGNRDSSYEQYF
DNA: TGTGCCAGCAGCCAAAGGGGAAATCGGGACAGTTCCTACGAGCAGTACTTC

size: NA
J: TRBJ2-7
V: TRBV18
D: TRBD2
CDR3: CASGMGGRPYEQYF
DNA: TGTGCCAGCGGGATGGGGGGGAGACCCTACGAGCAGTACTTC

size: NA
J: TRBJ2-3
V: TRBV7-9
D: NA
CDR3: CASSLLEATDTQYF
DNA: TGTGCCAGCAGCTTATTAGAGGCGACAGATACGCAGTATTTT

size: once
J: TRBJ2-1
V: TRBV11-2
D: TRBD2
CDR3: CASSSPFTSGSSEDEQFF
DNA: TGTGCCAGCAGCTCCCCCTTTACTAGCGGGAGTTCTGAAGATGAGCAGTTCTTC

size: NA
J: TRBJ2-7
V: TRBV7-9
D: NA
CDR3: CASSLAGSSYEQYF
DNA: TGTGCCAGCAGCTTAGCGGGGAGCTCCTACGAGCAGTACTTC

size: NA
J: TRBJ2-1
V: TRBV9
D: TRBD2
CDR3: CASGPRLLAGDEQFF
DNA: TGTGCCAGCGGCCCCCGACTACTAGCGGGAGATGAGCAGTTCTTC

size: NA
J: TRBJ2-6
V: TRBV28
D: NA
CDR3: CASSLHGLLSGANVLTF
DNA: TGTGCCAGCAGTTTACACGGACTGCTCTCTGGGGCCAACGTCCTGACTTTC

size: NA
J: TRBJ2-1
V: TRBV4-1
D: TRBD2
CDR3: CASSQAGTSDEQFF
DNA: TGCGCCAGCAGCCAAGCCGGGACTAGCGACGAGCAGTTCTTC

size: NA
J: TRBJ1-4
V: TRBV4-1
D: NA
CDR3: CASSRQERPLNEKLFF
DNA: TGCGCCAGCAGCCGACAAGAGAGACCGTTAAATGAAAAACTGTTTTTT

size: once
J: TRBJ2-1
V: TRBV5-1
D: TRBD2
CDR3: CASSPTSESEQFF
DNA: TGCGCCAGCAGCCCTACTAGCGAGAGTGAGCAGTTCTTC

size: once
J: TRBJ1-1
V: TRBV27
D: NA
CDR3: CASSLWRKDTEAFF
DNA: TGTGCCAGCAGTTTATGGCGGAAAGACACTGAAGCTTTCTTT

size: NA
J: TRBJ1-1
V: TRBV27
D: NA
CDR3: CASSLAGGGTEAFF
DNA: TGTGCCAGCAGTTTAGCGGGGGGTGGTACTGAAGCTTTCTTT

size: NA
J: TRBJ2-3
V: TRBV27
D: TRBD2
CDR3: CASSPTGGGRITDTQYF
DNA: TGTGCCAGCAGTCCTACCGGAGGCGGGAGAATCACAGATACGCAGTATTTT

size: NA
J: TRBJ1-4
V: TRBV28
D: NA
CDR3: CASSLVSGLATNEKLFF
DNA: TGTGCCAGCAGTTTGGTCTCGGGACTAGCAACTAATGAAAAACTGTTTTTT

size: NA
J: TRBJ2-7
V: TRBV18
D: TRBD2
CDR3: CASSPGRGGSEQYF
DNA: TGTGCCAGCTCACCAGGGAGGGGCGGAAGCGAGCAGTACTTC

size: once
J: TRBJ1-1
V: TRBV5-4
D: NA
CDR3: CASSLVPREMNTEAFF
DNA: TGTGCCAGCAGCTTGGTCCCGAGGGAGATGAACACTGAAGCTTTCTTT

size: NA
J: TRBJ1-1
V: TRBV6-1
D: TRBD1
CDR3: CASSAGQGSTEAFF
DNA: TGTGCCAGCAGTGCAGGACAGGGAAGCACTGAAGCTTTCTTT

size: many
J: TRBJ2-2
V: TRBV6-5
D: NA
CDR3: CASSYSGQPNTGELFF
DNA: TGTGCCAGCAGTTACTCGGGGCAGCCGAACACCGGGGAGCTGTTTTTT

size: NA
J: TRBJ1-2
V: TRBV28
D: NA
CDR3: CASSDSPFYGYTF
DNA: TGTGCAAGTTCAGACAGTCCATTCTATGGCTACACCTTC

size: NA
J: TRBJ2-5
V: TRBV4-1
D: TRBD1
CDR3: CASSQDLRQGAGRQETQYF
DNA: TGCGCCAGCAGCCAAGATTTGAGGCAGGGGGCAGGTAGGCAAGAGACCCAGTACTTC

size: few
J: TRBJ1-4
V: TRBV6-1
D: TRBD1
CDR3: CASRDRVIREKLFF
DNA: TGTGCCAGCAGAGACAGGGTAATACGTGAAAAACTGTTTTTT

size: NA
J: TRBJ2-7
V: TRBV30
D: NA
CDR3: CAWSFGLSYEQYF
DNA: TGTGCCTGGAGTTTTGGCCTCTCCTACGAGCAGTACTTC

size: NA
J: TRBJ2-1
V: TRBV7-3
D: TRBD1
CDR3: CASSPSRDSTNEQFF
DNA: TGTGCCAGCAGCCCCTCTCGGGACAGTACCAATGAGCAGTTCTTC